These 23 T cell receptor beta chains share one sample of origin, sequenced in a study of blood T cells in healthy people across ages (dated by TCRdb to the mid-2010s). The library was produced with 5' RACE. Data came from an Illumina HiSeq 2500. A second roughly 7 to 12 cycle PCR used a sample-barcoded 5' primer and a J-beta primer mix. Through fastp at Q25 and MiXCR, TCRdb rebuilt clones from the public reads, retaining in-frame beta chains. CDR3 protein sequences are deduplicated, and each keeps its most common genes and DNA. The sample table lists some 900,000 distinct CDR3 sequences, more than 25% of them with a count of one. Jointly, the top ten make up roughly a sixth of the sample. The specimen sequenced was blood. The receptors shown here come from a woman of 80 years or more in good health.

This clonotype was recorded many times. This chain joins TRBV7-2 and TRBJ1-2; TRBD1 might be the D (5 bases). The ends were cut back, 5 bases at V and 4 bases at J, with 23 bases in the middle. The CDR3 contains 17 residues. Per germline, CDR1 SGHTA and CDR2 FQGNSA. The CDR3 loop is CASSPSARAALAYGYTF. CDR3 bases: TGTGCCAGCAGCCCCTCTGCCAGGGCAGCCTTAGCCTATGGCTACACCTTC.

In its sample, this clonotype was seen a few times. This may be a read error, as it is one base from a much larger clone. In DNA form, the CDR3 reads TGTGCCAGCAGTTTAGGGGATGCCCAGTTCTTC. Its protein is CASSLGDAQFF. The chain employs TRBV12-3 or TRBV12-4 and TRBJ2-5; D is unresolved. The DNA end is more similar to TRBJ2-1, so the J call may be wrong. The CDR3 covers 11 residues.

The CDR3 is CASSQERDSSLWGYTF. In DNA, the CDR3 is TGCGCCAGCAGCCAAGAGCGAGACAGTTCCCTATGGGGCTACACCTTC. The genes are TRBV4-3 and TRBJ1-2; tentative D call: TRBD1 (5 bases). V gave up 0 bases and J gave up 8 bases, with 19 bases separating them. The germline CDR1 and CDR2 sequences are LGHNA and YSLEER. This CDR3 is built from 16 residues.

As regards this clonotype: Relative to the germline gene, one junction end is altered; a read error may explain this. CDR3 amino acids: CASSPGTSGGIADTRYF. In DNA form, the CDR3 reads TGTGCCAGCAGTCCGGGGACTAGCGGGGGGATCGCAGATACGCGGTATTTT. This chain uses TRBV12-3 or TRBV12-4 with TRBJ2-3, with 15 bases that match TRBD2. The CDR3 extends over 17 amino acids.

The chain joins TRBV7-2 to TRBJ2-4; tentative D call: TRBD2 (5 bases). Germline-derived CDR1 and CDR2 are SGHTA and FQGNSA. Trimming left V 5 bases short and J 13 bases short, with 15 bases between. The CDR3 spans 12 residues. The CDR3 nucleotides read TGTGCCAGCAGCCTTCAGGCGGAGGAGCAGTACTTC. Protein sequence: CASSLQAEEQYF. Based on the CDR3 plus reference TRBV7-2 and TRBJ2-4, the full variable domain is GAGVSQSPSNKVTEKGKDVELRCDPISGHTALYWYRQSLGQGLEFLIYFQGNSAPDKSGLPSDRFSAERTGGSVSTLTIQRTQQEDSAVYLCASSLQAEEQYFGAGTRLSVL.

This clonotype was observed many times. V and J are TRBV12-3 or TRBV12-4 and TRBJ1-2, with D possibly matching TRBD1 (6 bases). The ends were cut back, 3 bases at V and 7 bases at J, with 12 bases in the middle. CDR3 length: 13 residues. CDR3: CASSFTGAGGYTF. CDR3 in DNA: TGTGCCAGCAGTTTCACGGGGGCGGGTGGCTACACCTTC.

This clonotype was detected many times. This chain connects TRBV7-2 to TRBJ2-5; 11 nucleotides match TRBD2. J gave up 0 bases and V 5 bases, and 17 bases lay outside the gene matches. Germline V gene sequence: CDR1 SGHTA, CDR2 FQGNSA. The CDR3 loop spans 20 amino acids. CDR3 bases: TGTGCCAGCAGCCCGTTTTCTGCGCTAGCGGGGGGCCCGTACCAAGAGACCCAGTACTTC. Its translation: CASSPFSALAGGPYQETQYF.

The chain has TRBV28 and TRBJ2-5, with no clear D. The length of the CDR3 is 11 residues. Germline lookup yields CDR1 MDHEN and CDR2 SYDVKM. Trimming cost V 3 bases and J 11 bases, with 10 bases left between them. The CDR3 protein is CASSFADEQYF. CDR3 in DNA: TGTGCCAGCAGTTTTGCGGATGAGCAGTACTTC.

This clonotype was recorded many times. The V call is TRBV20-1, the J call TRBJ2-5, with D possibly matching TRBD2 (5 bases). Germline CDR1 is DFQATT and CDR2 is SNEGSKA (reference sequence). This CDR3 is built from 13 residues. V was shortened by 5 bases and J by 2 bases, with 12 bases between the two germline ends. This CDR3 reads CSAARAGQETQYF. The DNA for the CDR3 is TGCAGTGCTGCACGCGCGGGTCAAGAGACCCAGTACTTC.

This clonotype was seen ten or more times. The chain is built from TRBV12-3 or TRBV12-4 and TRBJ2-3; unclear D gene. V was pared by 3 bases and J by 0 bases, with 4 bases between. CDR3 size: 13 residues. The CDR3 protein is CASSFFSTDTQYF. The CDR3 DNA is TGTGCCAGCAGTTTCTTTAGCACAGATACGCAGTATTTT.

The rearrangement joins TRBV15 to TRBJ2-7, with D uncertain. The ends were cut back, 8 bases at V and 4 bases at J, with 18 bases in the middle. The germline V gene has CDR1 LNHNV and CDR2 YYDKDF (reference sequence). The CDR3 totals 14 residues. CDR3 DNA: TGTGCCACCCAAGGGCAGGCAGACGGATACGAGCAGTACTTC. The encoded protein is CATQGQADGYEQYF.

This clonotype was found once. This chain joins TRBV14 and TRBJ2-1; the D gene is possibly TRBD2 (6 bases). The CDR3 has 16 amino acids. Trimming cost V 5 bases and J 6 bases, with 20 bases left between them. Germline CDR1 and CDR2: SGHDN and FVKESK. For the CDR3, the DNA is TGTGCCAGCAGCGAACCGGGACTGATTTCTGCCAATGAGCAGTTCTTC. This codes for CASSEPGLISANEQFF.

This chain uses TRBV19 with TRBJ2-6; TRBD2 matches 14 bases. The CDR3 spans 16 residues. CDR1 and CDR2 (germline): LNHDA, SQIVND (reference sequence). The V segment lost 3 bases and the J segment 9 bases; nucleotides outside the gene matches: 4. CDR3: CASSIRLAGGINVLTF. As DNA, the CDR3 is TGTGCCAGTAGTATCAGACTAGCGGGGGGGATCAACGTCCTGACTTTC.

The CDR3 DNA reads TGTGCCAGCAGTCTCCCCCACCGACTAGGACTGTTTTTT. Translation: CASSLPHRLGLFF. The chain couples TRBV28 to TRBJ1-4; D gene uncertain. The ends were cut back, 5 bases at V and 13 bases at J, with 17 bases in the middle. The germline CDR1 and CDR2 sequences are MDHEN and SYDVKM. The CDR3 length is 13 residues.

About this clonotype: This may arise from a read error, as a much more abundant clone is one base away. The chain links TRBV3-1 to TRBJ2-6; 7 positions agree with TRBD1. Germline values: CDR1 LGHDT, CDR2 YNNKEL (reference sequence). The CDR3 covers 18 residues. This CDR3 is CASSLRQGSWSGANVRTF. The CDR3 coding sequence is TGTGCCAGCAGCCTCCGACAGGGTTCTTGGTCTGGGGCCAACGTCCGGACTTTC.

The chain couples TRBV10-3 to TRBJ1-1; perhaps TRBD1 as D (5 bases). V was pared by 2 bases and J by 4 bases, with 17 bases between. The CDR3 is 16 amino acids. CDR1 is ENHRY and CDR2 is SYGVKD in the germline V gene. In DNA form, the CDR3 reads TGTGCCATCAGTGAGGGTTTACAGGTGGCGGGCACTGAAGCTTTCTTT. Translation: CAISEGLQVAGTEAFF.

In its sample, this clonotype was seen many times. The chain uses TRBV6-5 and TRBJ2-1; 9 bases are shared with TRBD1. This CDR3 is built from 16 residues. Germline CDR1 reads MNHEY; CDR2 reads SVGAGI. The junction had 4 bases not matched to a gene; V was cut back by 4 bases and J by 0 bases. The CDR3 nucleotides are TGTGCCAGCAGTTCCAAGACAGGGGGCTCCTACAATGAGCAGTTCTTC. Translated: CASSSKTGGSYNEQFF.

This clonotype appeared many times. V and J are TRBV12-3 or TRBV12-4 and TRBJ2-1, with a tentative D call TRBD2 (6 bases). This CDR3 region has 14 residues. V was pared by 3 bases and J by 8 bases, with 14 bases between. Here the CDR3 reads CASSFRSGVDEQFF. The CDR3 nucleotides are TGTGCCAGCAGTTTCCGATCGGGGGTGGATGAGCAGTTCTTC.

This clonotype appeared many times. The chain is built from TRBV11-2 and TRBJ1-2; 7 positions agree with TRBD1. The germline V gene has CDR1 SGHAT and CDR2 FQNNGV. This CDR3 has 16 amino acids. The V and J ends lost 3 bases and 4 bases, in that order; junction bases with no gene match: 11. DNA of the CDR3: TGTGCCAGCAGCTTGGCAACAGGGGCCTGGGGCTATGGCTACACCTTC. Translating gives CASSLATGAWGYGYTF.

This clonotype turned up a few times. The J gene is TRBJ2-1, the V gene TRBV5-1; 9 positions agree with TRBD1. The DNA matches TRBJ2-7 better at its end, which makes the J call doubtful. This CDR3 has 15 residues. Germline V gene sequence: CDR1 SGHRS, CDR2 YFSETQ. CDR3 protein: CASSMGQGPYNEQYF. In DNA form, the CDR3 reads TGCGCCAGCAGCATGGGACAGGGACCCTACAATGAGCAGTACTTC.

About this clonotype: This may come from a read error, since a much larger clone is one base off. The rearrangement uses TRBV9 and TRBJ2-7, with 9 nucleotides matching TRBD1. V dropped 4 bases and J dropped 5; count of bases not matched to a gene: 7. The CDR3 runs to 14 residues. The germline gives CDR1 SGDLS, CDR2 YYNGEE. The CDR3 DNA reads TGTGCCAGCAGCCCCGGGACAGGGTACAACGAGCAGTACGTC. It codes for CASSPGTGYNEQYV.

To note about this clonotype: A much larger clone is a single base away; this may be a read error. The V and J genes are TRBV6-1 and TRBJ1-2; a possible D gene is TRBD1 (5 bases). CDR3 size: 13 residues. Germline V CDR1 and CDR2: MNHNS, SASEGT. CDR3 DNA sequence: TGTGCCAGCAGCGAAACAGGAGCCTATGGCTGCACCTTC. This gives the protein CASSETGAYGCTF.

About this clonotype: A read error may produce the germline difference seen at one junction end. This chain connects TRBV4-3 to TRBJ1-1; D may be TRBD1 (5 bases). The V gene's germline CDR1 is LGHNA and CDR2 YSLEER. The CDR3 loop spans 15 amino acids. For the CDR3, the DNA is TGCGCCAGCAGCAAAGATCCGGGGGGTGGTCCTGAAGCTTTCTTT. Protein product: CASSKDPGGGPEAFF.